The rows below give T cell receptor beta chains drawn from one sample of a study of blood T cell repertoires in COVID-19. Repertoires were generated with immunoSEQ multiplex PCR, while TCRdb's copy carries only in-frame clones and drops some. Of hundreds of thousands of clones in the sample, around 88% were seen once. The sample consisted of peripheral blood. All receptors come from a woman aged 30 to 39 with COVID-19, enrolled during active disease. Each CDR3 is given with its conserved first and last residue. Fields, in order: J gene, D gene, clone size, V gene, CDR3 protein, CDR3 DNA. A D gene is named only where the DNA matches it firmly. Clone size, where shown, is once, few, many, or a class for clones that have expanded.

J: TRBJ1-4
D: -
size: -
V: TRBV2
CDR3: CAIPPGSGNEKLFF
DNA: TGTGCCATCCCCCCGGGGTCCGGAAACGAAAAACTGTTTTTT

J: TRBJ1-4
D: -
size: once
V: TRBV7-8
CDR3: CASSFLPYRDNEKLFF
DNA: TGTGCCAGCAGCTTCCTCCCCTACAGGGATAATGAAAAACTGTTTTTT

J: TRBJ2-7
D: -
size: -
V: TRBV10-3
CDR3: CAISVTRVETYEQYF
DNA: TGTGCCATCAGTGTAACCAGGGTAGAAACCTACGAGCAGTACTTC

J: TRBJ1-1
D: TRBD1
size: -
V: TRBV7-8
CDR3: CASSPIRGPTEAFF
DNA: TGTGCCAGCAGCCCAATCAGGGGGCCCACTGAAGCTTTCTTT

J: TRBJ2-3
D: TRBD2
size: -
V: TRBV10-3
CDR3: CAITAGGTDTQYF
DNA: TGTGCCATCACGGCGGGGGGCACAGATACGCAGTATTTT

J: TRBJ1-5
D: -
size: -
V: TRBV28
CDR3: CASAYGISQPQHF
DNA: TGTGCCAGCGCGTACGGGATAAGTCAGCCCCAGCATTTT

J: TRBJ1-1
D: -
size: few
V: TRBV5-1
CDR3: CASSPPRGAGNTEAFF
DNA: TGCGCCAGCAGCCCACCCCGGGGGGCTGGGAACACTGAAGCTTTCTTT

J: TRBJ1-2
D: -
size: once
V: TRBV7-2
CDR3: CASSPGTLGYGYTF
DNA: TGTGCCAGCAGCCCCGGGACACTGGGATATGGCTACACCTTC

J: TRBJ2-1
D: -
size: -
V: TRBV15
CDR3: CATSSLLDNEQFF
DNA: TGTGCCACCAGCAGCCTCCTCGACAATGAGCAGTTCTTC

J: TRBJ2-1
D: -
size: -
V: TRBV27
CDR3: CASSRLDSNEQFF
DNA: TGTGCCAGCAGTCGACTGGACAGCAATGAGCAGTTCTTC

J: TRBJ2-3
D: -
size: -
V: TRBV6-1
CDR3: CASSEAQGGPDTQYF
DNA: TGTGCCAGCAGTGAAGCGCAGGGTGGGCCAGATACGCAGTATTTT

J: TRBJ1-1
D: TRBD1
size: -
V: TRBV9
CDR3: CASSTGDRTEAFF
DNA: TGTGCCAGCAGCACCGGGGACAGAACTGAAGCTTTCTTT

J: TRBJ1-5
D: -
size: -
V: TRBV5-5
CDR3: CASSRDTGNQPQHF
DNA: TGTGCCAGCAGCCGGGACACGGGCAATCAGCCCCAGCATTTT

J: TRBJ2-1
D: TRBD1
size: -
V: TRBV6-5
CDR3: CARNREQGLDNEQFF
DNA: TGTGCCAGAAACAGGGAACAGGGGCTAGACAATGAGCAGTTCTTC

J: TRBJ1-1
D: -
size: -
V: TRBV27
CDR3: CASSLFEGGAEAFF
DNA: TGTGCCAGCAGTTTATTTGAGGGCGGGGCTGAAGCTTTCTTT

J: TRBJ2-7
D: TRBD2
size: -
V: TRBV6-6
CDR3: CASRPGTSGRYEQYF
DNA: TGTGCCAGCAGACCCGGGACTAGCGGGCGCTACGAGCAGTACTTC

J: TRBJ1-1
D: TRBD1
size: -
V: TRBV11-3
CDR3: CASSLGGTGSLSAEAFF
DNA: TGTGCCAGCAGCTTAGGGGGGACAGGGTCGTTAAGCGCTGAAGCTTTCTTT

J: TRBJ1-1
D: -
size: -
V: TRBV7-8
CDR3: CASSGSGDHTEAFF
DNA: TGTGCCAGCAGCGGATCAGGGGATCACACTGAAGCTTTCTTT

J: TRBJ2-1
D: TRBD2
size: once
V: TRBV10-2
CDR3: CASSRLAGGMNEQFF
DNA: TGCGCCAGCAGTCGACTAGCGGGGGGGATGAATGAGCAGTTCTTC

J: TRBJ2-3
D: TRBD2
size: -
V: TRBV7-2
CDR3: CASTLGLASTDTQYF
DNA: TGTGCCAGCACCCTGGGACTAGCCAGCACAGATACGCAGTATTTT

J: TRBJ1-1
D: TRBD1
size: few
V: TRBV6-1
CDR3: CASSEAWDREAFF
DNA: TGTGCCAGCAGTGAAGCTTGGGACAGGGAAGCTTTCTTT

J: TRBJ2-2
D: -
size: few
V: TRBV6-6
CDR3: CASLRGVGELFF
DNA: TGTGCCAGCTTGCGTGGAGTCGGGGAGCTGTTTTTT

J: TRBJ2-7
D: TRBD2
size: -
V: TRBV4-3
CDR3: CASSSYGGDYEQYF
DNA: TGCGCCAGCAGCTCTTACGGGGGGGACTACGAGCAGTACTTC

J: TRBJ2-2
D: TRBD1
size: -
V: TRBV24-1
CDR3: CATSDWGRGTGNTGELFF
DNA: TGTGCCACCAGTGATTGGGGACGTGGGACAGGAAACACCGGGGAGCTGTTTTTT

J: TRBJ1-3
D: TRBD1
size: -
V: TRBV10-3
CDR3: CAISRQGDGNTIYF
DNA: TGTGCCATCAGCCGACAGGGAGATGGAAACACCATATATTTT

J: TRBJ2-5
D: TRBD1
size: -
V: TRBV6-2/TRBV6-3
CDR3: CASSYQPGQGTYQETQYF
DNA: TGTGCCAGCAGTTACCAACCGGGACAGGGGACCTACCAAGAGACCCAGTACTTC

J: TRBJ2-1
D: TRBD2
size: -
V: TRBV5-4
CDR3: CASSVPSGRTYNEQFF
DNA: TGTGCCAGCAGCGTTCCTAGCGGGAGAACCTACAATGAGCAGTTCTTC

J: TRBJ1-3
D: -
size: few
V: TRBV6-5
CDR3: CASSYSTRGGNTIYF
DNA: TGTGCCAGCAGTTACTCTACCCGCGGTGGAAACACCATATATTTT

J: TRBJ2-2
D: -
size: -
V: TRBV24-1
CDR3: CATSDLINTGELFF
DNA: TGTGCCACCAGTGATTTAATAAACACCGGGGAGCTGTTTTTT